The TCR beta chain under discussion was sequenced for a study of siplizumab effects on memory and regulatory T cells. As concerns this clone: Antigen: not known.

V shed 3 bases and J shed 3 bases, with 15 bases lying between them. The germline CDR1 and CDR2 sequences are MNHEY and SVGAGI. CDR3 size: 16 residues. General study results and limits: Assignment of a naive or memory phenotype failed for roughly 80-97% of the proliferating CD4+ or CD8+ clones. Naive T cell populations appeared to exhibit greater diversity than memory cells and appeared to be major alloresponse contributors. Mapping to unstimulated subsets was achieved for only a minor fraction of alloreactive clones.

Profiling relied on immunoSEQ multiplex PCR, and the TCRdb table lists in-frame clones only, not all of them. The sample carries approximately 110,000 clones, 92% recorded once. This clonotype was obtained from a human donor in good health. This sequence joins TRBV6-5 and TRBJ1-5; D uncertain. Sample: Tregs sorted from blood. The CDR3 loop is CASSYKTLSHNQPQHF. CDR3 coding DNA: TGTGCCAGCAGTTATAAGACCCTCAGCCACAATCAGCCCCAGCATTTT.